The 25 T cell receptor beta chains below were found in one sample sequenced in a study of blood T cells in healthy people across ages. Using a J-beta primer mix together with a sample-barcoded 5' primer, a second PCR was run for roughly 6 to 12 cycles. TCRdb fed the 5' RACE reads into MiXCR, producing one record per CDR3 protein. The repertoire holds about 780,000 distinct CDR3 sequences, with roughly 25% as singletons. The sample also formed part of further work on T cells of mothers and their children.

The source material was blood. The origin of the receptors is a boy aged 5-17 years in good health.

The CDR3 loop is CASNGGGKTNEKLFF. In DNA, the CDR3 is TGTGCCAGCAACGGGGGGGGGAAGACTAATGAAAAACTGTTTTTT. This sequence joins TRBV12-3 or TRBV12-4 and TRBJ1-4, with TRBD1 as a possible D gene (5 bases). The CDR3 totals 15 residues. The V gene lost 7 bases and the J gene lost 2 bases, with 14 bases spanning the gap.

The V and J genes are TRBV6-2 or TRBV6-3 and TRBJ1-5; D is undetermined. This CDR3 spans 15 amino acids. V was trimmed by 4 bases and J by 0 bases, leaving 10 bases between them. Germline V gene lookup returns CDR1 MNHEY and CDR2 SVGEGT. The CDR3 sequence: CASSFLGDSNQPQHF. In DNA form, the CDR3 reads TGTGCCAGCAGTTTCTTGGGTGATAGCAATCAGCCCCAGCATTTT.

CDR3 sequence: CASSRARGQGVDNYGYTF. CDR3 coding DNA: TGCGCCAGCAGCCGCGCCCGGGGACAGGGAGTCGATAACTATGGCTACACCTTC. This chain uses TRBV4-1 with TRBJ1-2, with 9 bases matching TRBD1. CDR3 length: 18 amino acids. Germline CDR1 and CDR2: MGHRA and YSYEKL. The J segment lost 1 base and the V segment lost 4 bases, leaving 13 bases of the junction unmatched.

V usage is TRBV18 and J usage is TRBJ2-3, with a possible D match to TRBD1 (6 bases). Germline CDR1 and CDR2: KGHSH and LQKENI. The V gene lost 0 bases and the J gene lost 0 bases, with 7 bases spanning the gap. CDR3 length: 15 amino acids. CDR3 sequence reads: CASSPPGQSTDTQYF. In nucleotides, the CDR3 is TGTGCCAGCTCACCACCAGGACAGAGCACAGATACGCAGTATTTT. The complete variable domain, with remaining parts taken from reference TRBV18 and TRBJ2-3, reads NAGVMQNPRHLVRRRGQEARLRCSPMKGHSHVYWYRQLPEEGLKFMVYLQKENIIDESGMPKERFSAEFPKEGPSILRIQQVVRGDSAAYFCASSPPGQSTDTQYFGPGTRLTVL.

This clonotype was seen a few times. The V gene is TRBV2, the J gene TRBJ1-3; D gene unclear. Germline values: CDR1 SNHLY, CDR2 FYNNEI. Deletions cut 2 bases from V and 0 bases from J, with 17 bases between. CDR3 length equals 18 residues. The CDR3: CASSEWASPPLSGNTIYF. The CDR3 nucleotides read TGTGCCAGCAGTGAATGGGCGAGCCCTCCCCTCTCTGGAAACACCATATATTTT. Complete variable domain (other parts from reference TRBV2 and TRBJ1-3): EPEVTQTPSHQVTQMGQEVILRCVPISNHLYFYWYRQILGQKVEFLVSFYNNEISEKSEIFDDQFSVERPDGSNFTLKIRSTKLEDSAMYFCASSEWASPPLSGNTIYFGEGSWLTVV.

The chain combines TRBV18 with TRBJ1-5; 8 bases are a match to TRBD1. Germline lookup yields CDR1 KGHSH and CDR2 LQKENI. V shed 5 bases, J shed 7 bases, and the junction held 7 bases outside the gene matches. The CDR3 has 14 residues. CDR3 nucleotide sequence: TGTGCCAGCTCAGCGGACAGGGAGTTCCAGCCCCAGCATTTT. Translated: CASSADREFQPQHF.

This clonotype turned up a few times. The rearrangement joins TRBV6-6 to TRBJ1-6, with D perhaps TRBD1 (5 bases). V was cut by 10 bases and J by 6 bases, with 16 bases left in between. CDR1 is MNHNY and CDR2 is SVGAGI in the germline V gene (reference sequence). The CDR3 extends over 14 amino acids. CDR3 nucleotides: TGTGCCACCACGTCGGGACGGCCTAATTCACCCCTCCACTTT. Translating gives CATTSGRPNSPLHF.

This clonotype was detected ten times or more. The chain couples TRBV5-1 to TRBJ1-2, with TRBD1 identical over 10 bases. Germline assignment: CDR1 SGHRS and CDR2 YFSETQ. V shed 4 bases, J shed 7 bases, and the junction held 4 bases outside the gene matches. This CDR3 has 13 residues. The CDR3 protein is CASSPGQGVGYTF. The CDR3 nucleotides read TGCGCCAGCAGCCCCGGACAGGGGGTTGGCTACACCTTC.

As concerns this clonotype: Germline is not matched at one junction end, which may reflect a read error. The V call is TRBV6-1, the J call TRBJ2-4; D perhaps matches TRBD2 (5 bases). The CDR3 contains 18 residues. CDR1 and CDR2 (germline): MNHNS, SASEGT. In nucleotides, the CDR3 is TGTGCCAGCAGTGAAAGGTGGGGAGACACAAGAGCCAAAAACATTCAGTGCTTC. Translated, it gives CASSERWGDTRAKNIQCF.

V gene TRBV12-3 or TRBV12-4 combines with J gene TRBJ2-7; D is possibly TRBD2 (5 bases). V lost 8 bases and J lost 10, with 12 bases in between. This CDR3 spans 10 amino acids. CDR3 region: CASRRRSQYF. CDR3 bases: TGTGCCAGCCGGAGGCGGAGTCAGTACTTC.

This chain joins TRBV24-1 and TRBJ2-1; 7 bases agree with TRBD1. The CDR3 has 13 residues. The junction had 6 bases not matched to a gene; V was cut back by 7 bases and J by 7 bases. Germline V gives CDR1 KGHDR, CDR2 SFDVKD. For the CDR3, the DNA is TGTGCCACCAGAGGAACAGGGGTTAATGAGCAGTTCTTC. It is translated as CATRGTGVNEQFF.

This clonotype was counted only a few times. This chain connects TRBV19 to TRBJ1-1, with 11 bases identical to TRBD1. CDR1 is LNHDA, CDR2 SQIVND, per germline (reference sequence). V was clipped by 9 bases and J by 5 bases; unmatched bases: 2. The CDR3 length is 12 residues. For the CDR3, the DNA is TGTGCCAGCCGGGACAGGGGGACTGAAGCTTTCTTT. Translating gives CASRDRGTEAFF.

The rearrangement uses TRBV28 and TRBJ1-5; no reliable D call. The CDR3 extends over 12 amino acids. Germline-derived CDR1 and CDR2 are MDHEN and SYDVKM. V lost 6 bases to trimming and J lost 5 bases, with 8 bases between them. The CDR3 loop reads CASRITDQPQHF. The CDR3 bases are TGTGCCAGCAGAATTACGGATCAGCCCCAGCATTTT.

This clonotype has more than one count but fewer than ten. The chain employs TRBV9 and TRBJ2-4; a possible D gene is TRBD2 (6 bases). Germline V gives CDR1 SGDLS, CDR2 YYNGEE. This CDR3 is 16 amino acids long. Trimming shortened V by 5 bases and J by 2 bases, and 17 bases separated the two germline ends. CDR3: CASSKEASDPKNIQYF. The CDR3 bases are TGTGCCAGCAGTAAAGAGGCTAGCGACCCCAAAAACATTCAGTACTTC.

The V and J genes are TRBV29-1 and TRBJ2-4; the D gene could be TRBD1 or TRBD2 (5 bases each). CDR3 size: 14 residues. Germline CDR1 and CDR2: SQVTM and ANQGSEA. Trimming shortened V by 5 bases and J by 6 bases, and 17 bases separated the two germline ends. The CDR3 is CSVRGRDVVNIQYF. The CDR3 bases are TGCAGCGTTCGTGGCAGGGACGTCGTAAACATTCAGTACTTC.

This clonotype came up a few times. The chain carries TRBV19 and TRBJ2-1, with D hard to call. V lost 7 bases to trimming and J lost 8 bases, with 15 bases between them. There are 13 residues in the CDR3. Germline V CDR1 and CDR2: LNHDA, SQIVND (reference sequence). The CDR3 region is CASTWARTDEQFF. The DNA for the CDR3 is TGTGCCAGTACCTGGGCCCGGACCGATGAGCAGTTCTTC. Full variable domain (remainder filled in from reference TRBV19 and TRBJ2-1): DGGITQSPKYLFRKEGQNVTLSCEQNLNHDAMYWYRQDPGQGLRLIYYSQIVNDFQKGDIAEGYSVSREKKESFPLTVTSAQKNPTAFYLCASTWARTDEQFFGPGTRLTVL.

This clonotype was seen only a few times. The J gene is TRBJ1-5, the V gene TRBV12-5; 9 bases line up with TRBD1. The CDR3 runs to 18 residues. Germline CDR1 LGHNT, CDR2 FRNRAP. Germline trimming cut 2 bases from V and 1 base from J; bases unmatched to any gene: 9. In DNA form, the CDR3 reads TGTGCTAGTGGTTTGCCGACAGGGGGGATAGGAAGCAATCAGCCCCAGCATTTT. This encodes CASGLPTGGIGSNQPQHF.

This clonotype was picked up many times. V gene TRBV6-5 combines with J gene TRBJ1-1; the D is unclear. This CDR3 has 13 amino acids. V lost 0 bases to trimming and J lost 8 bases, with 10 bases between them. Germline values: CDR1 MNHEY, CDR2 SVGAGI. In nucleotides, the CDR3 is TGTGCCAGCAGTTACTCGGGGAATCGGGAAGCTTTCTTT. Its translation: CASSYSGNREAFF.

The chain is built from TRBV5-6 and TRBJ1-1; TRBD1 matches at 8 bases. Germline assignment: CDR1 SGHDT and CDR2 YYEEEE. The CDR3 is made up of 16 amino acids. Unmatched junction bases numbered 13, after V lost 4 bases and J lost 5 bases. In DNA form, the CDR3 reads TGTGCCAGCAGCCCCGGGACAGGAAGGCGAGGAACTGAAGCTTTCTTT. It specifies CASSPGTGRRGTEAFF.

This clonotype was recorded a few times. The J gene is TRBJ2-7, the V gene TRBV10-2; 8 nucleotides match TRBD1. Trimming removed 0 bases from V and 2 bases from J; junction bases left unmatched: 3. There are 15 residues in the CDR3. Germline V lookup: CDR1 WSHSY, CDR2 SAAADI. The CDR3 coding sequence is TGCGCCAGCAGTGAGTCGAACAGGGGGACCTACGAGCAGTACTTC. Amino acid sequence: CASSESNRGTYEQYF.

This clonotype was observed a few times. This chain links TRBV2 with TRBJ1-5; no clear D gene. V was cut by 3 bases and J by 2 bases, with 11 bases left in between. Germline values: CDR1 SNHLY, CDR2 FYNNEI. The CDR3 totals 15 residues. The CDR3, as DNA: TGTGCCAGCAGTGACAGGCGAGATGGCAATCAGCCCCAGCATTTT. Its protein product is CASSDRRDGNQPQHF. The full variable domain, completed using reference TRBV2 and TRBJ1-5, is EPEVTQTPSHQVTQMGQEVILRCVPISNHLYFYWYRQILGQKVEFLVSFYNNEISEKSEIFDDQFSVERPDGSNFTLKIRSTKLEDSAMYFCASSDRRDGNQPQHFGDGTRLSIL.

With regard to this clonotype: A read error may produce the germline difference seen at one junction end. The chain couples TRBV12-3 or TRBV12-4 to TRBJ2-7, with a tentative D call TRBD2 (6 bases). The CDR3 contains 11 residues. The CDR3 DNA reads TGTGCCAGCAGTTCTACCGGGAGCTGGGGCTTC. Its translation: CASSSTGSWGF.

CDR3 protein: CASSPTGRNEKLFF. For the CDR3, the DNA is TGTGCCAGCAGTCCGACAGGACGTAATGAAAAACTGTTTTTT. V and J are TRBV12-3 or TRBV12-4 and TRBJ1-4, with D possibly TRBD1 on 6 matching bases. V was shortened by 5 bases and J by 4 bases, with 11 bases between the two germline ends. The CDR3 consists of 14 residues.

The chain joins TRBV20-1 to TRBJ2-4; D not resolved. Trimming took off 4 bases at V and 4 bases at J, with 14 bases between the two ends. The germline V gene has CDR1 DFQATT and CDR2 SNEGSKA (reference sequence). The CDR3 is made up of 14 amino acids. This CDR3 is CSAILEDPKNIQYF. CDR3 bases: TGCAGTGCTATCCTTGAGGACCCAAAAAACATTCAGTACTTC.

This clonotype came up a few times. V usage is TRBV5-1 and J usage is TRBJ2-1, with TRBD2 identical over 13 bases. The CDR3 contains 18 residues. With V trimmed by 0 bases and J by 1 base, 4 bases remained unmatched. Germline V lookup: CDR1 SGHRS, CDR2 YFSETQ. Here the CDR3 DNA reads TGCGCCAGCAGCTTGGGACTAGCGGGGGGACAATCCTACAATGAGCAGTTCTTC. Translation: CASSLGLAGGQSYNEQFF.